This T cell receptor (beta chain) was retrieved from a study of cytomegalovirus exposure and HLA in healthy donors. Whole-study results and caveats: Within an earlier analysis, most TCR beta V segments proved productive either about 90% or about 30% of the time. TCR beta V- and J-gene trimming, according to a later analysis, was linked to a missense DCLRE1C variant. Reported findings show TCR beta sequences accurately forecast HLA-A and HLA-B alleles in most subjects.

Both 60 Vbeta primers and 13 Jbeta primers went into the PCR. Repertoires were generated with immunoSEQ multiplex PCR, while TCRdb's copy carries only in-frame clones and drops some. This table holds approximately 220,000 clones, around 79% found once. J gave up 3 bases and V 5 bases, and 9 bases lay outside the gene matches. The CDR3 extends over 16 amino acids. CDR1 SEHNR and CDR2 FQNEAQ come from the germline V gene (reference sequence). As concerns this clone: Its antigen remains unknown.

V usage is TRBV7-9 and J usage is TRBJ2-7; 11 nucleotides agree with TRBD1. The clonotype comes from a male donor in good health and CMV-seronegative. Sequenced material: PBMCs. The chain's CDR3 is CASSGRTGGLFYEQYF. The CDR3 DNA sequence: TGTGCCAGCAGCGGGCGGACAGGGGGCCTTTTCTACGAGCAGTACTTC.